This TCR beta chain was identified during a study of high-grade serous ovarian cancer treatment subgroups. General study results and limits: Repertoire similarity ranged roughly 0.11 to 0.85 between tumors of one patient. Clonal relatedness tracked neoantigen level, and by trend copy number and mutation load.

Tumor samples were taken before definitive surgery or chemotherapy. Trimming took 1 base from V and 5 from J; bases not matched to a gene: 4. Germline V gives CDR1 SGHDT, CDR2 YYEEEE. The CDR3 runs 14 residues. The data were produced by immunoSEQ multiplex PCR, yet TCRdb's version contains in-frame clones alone and is incomplete. The sample holds around 2,000 clones, roughly 82% seen once. A note on this clone: What it binds is unknown.

The sequencing input was tumor tissue. The clonotype originates from a human donor with high-grade serous ovarian cancer. V is TRBV5-6 and J is TRBJ2-5, with 8 bases matching TRBD2. CDR3: CASSLMLAGETQYF. The CDR3 DNA is TGTGCCAGCAGCTTGATGTTAGCGGGGGAGACCCAGTACTTC.